This T cell receptor (beta chain) was found in a study of neurological immune-mediated disorders. TCRdb passed the 5' RACE reads through MiXCR, listing each CDR3 protein once. The sample lists about 70,000 distinct CDR3 sequences, 4.5% to 5.5% occurring once. The CDR3 spans 13 residues. The germline V gene encodes CDR1 DFQATT and CDR2 SNEGSKA (reference sequence). Germline trimming cut 6 bases from V and 2 bases from J; bases unmatched to any gene: 6. This clonotype was counted at least ten times. This sequence was found in a woman in her 70s with multiple sclerosis. The V and J genes are TRBV20-1 and TRBJ2-5; 7 nucleotides match TRBD1. What was sequenced was PBMCs. CDR3 in DNA: TGCAGTGCAACTTGGGACAGTCAAGAGACCCAGTACTTC. This gives the protein CSATWDSQETQYF.